Included here is one T cell receptor (beta chain) sequence, with context. Original analysis: By means of reference gene primer amplification, nucleated cell counts were estimated. Profiling relied on immunoSEQ multiplex PCR, and the TCRdb table lists in-frame clones only, not all of them. V, J and clone size are taken as reported in that table, and D and trimming were inferred from the DNA itself. The table records 150,000 to 200,000 clones, 70% to 90% of them present only once. These data are taken from a study of blood T cell repertoires in COVID-19. Study overall: PBMCs, B-cell-depleted T cells, or T cells were the source of the cDNA or gDNA that made up the material.

Germline V gene data show CDR1 as SGHRS and CDR2 as YFSETQ. CDR3 size: 20 residues. With V trimmed by 3 bases and J by 3 bases, 20 bases remained unmatched. This receptor was obtained from a man aged 55 to 70 with acute or convalescent COVID-19. This chain links TRBV5-1 with TRBJ2-7, with 11 bases identical to TRBD2. The material sequenced was peripheral blood. CDR3 loop: CASSSGQGLRLAGGLYEQYF. The CDR3 DNA follows: TGCGCCAGCAGCTCCGGACAGGGGTTGAGGCTAGCGGGAGGACTCTACGAGCAGTACTTC. The whole variable domain, remainder taken from reference TRBV5-1 and TRBJ2-7, is KAGVTQTPRYLIKTRGQQVTLSCSPISGHRSVSWYQQTPGQGLQFLFEYFSETQRNKGNFPGRFSGRQFSNSRSEMNVSTLELGDSALYLCASSSGQGLRLAGGLYEQYFGPGTRLTVT.